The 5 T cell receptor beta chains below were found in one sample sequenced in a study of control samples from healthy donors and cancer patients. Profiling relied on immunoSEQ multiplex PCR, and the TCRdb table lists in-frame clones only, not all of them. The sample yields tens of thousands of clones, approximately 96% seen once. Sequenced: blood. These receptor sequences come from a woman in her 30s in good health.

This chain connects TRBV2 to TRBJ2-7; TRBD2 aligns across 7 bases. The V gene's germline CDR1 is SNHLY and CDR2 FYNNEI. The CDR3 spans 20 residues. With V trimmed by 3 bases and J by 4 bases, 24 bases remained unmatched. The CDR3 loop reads CASSDSSHISGRAVGYEQYF. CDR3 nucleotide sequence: TGTGCCAGCAGTGATTCAAGCCATATCTCGGGGAGGGCCGTAGGATACGAGCAGTACTTC. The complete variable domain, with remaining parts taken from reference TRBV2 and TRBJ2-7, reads EPEVTQTPSHQVTQMGQEVILRCVPISNHLYFYWYRQILGQKVEFLVSFYNNEISEKSEIFDDQFSVERPDGSNFTLKIRSTKLEDSAMYFCASSDSSHISGRAVGYEQYFGPGTRLTVT.

Written as DNA, the CDR3 is TGCGCCAGCAGCTTGGAAGGGGCTAGCGCCTACGAGCAGTACTTC. Its protein is CASSLEGASAYEQYF. The rearrangement joins TRBV5-1 to TRBJ2-7, with D tentatively TRBD2 (6 bases). This CDR3 contains 15 residues. Germline CDR1 reads SGHRS; CDR2 reads YFSETQ. The ends were cut back, 0 bases at V and 2 bases at J, with 12 bases in the middle.

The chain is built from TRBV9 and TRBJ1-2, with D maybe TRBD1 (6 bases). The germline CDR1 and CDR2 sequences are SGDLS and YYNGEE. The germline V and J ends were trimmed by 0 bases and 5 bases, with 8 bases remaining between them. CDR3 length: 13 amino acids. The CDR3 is CASSVGGTYGYTF. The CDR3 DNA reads TGTGCCAGCAGCGTAGGGGGGACATATGGCTACACCTTC.

CDR3 DNA: TGTGCCAGCAGCTCCGACGGCGCCGGAGAAATGACAGATACGCAGTATTTT. Its protein is CASSSDGAGEMTDTQYF. The chain links TRBV7-9 to TRBJ2-3; D call uncertain. Between the trimmed V and J ends, which lost 4 bases and 3 bases, there was a span of 20 bases. Germline values: CDR1 SEHNR, CDR2 FQNEAQ (reference sequence). The CDR3 covers 17 residues. The whole variable domain, remainder taken from reference TRBV7-9 and TRBJ2-3, is DTGVSQNPRHKITKRGQNVTFRCDPISEHNRLYWYRQTLGQGPEFLTYFQNEAQLEKSRLLSDRFSAERPKGSFSTLEIQRTEQGDSAMYLCASSSDGAGEMTDTQYFGPGTRLTVL.

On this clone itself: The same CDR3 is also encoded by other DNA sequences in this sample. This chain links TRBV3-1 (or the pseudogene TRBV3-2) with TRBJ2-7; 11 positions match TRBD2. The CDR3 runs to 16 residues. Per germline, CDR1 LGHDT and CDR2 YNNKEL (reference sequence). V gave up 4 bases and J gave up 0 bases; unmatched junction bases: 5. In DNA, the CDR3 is TGTGCCAGCAGCCTCCGGACTAGCGGGCTCTCCTACGAGCAGTACTTC. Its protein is CASSLRTSGLSYEQYF.